This record concerns one TCR beta chain sequence. Only in-frame clones appear in the TCRdb table, and some are missing; sequencing was by immunoSEQ multiplex PCR. Of over 2 million clones listed, 90% to 95% are singletons. The record originates from a study of shared clonotypes between healthy human individuals. V dropped 5 bases and J dropped 5 bases, with 13 bases sitting between them. The germline V gene encodes CDR1 PRHDT and CDR2 FYEKMQ (reference sequence). The CDR3 covers 15 residues. Sample: naive CD4+ T cells sorted from blood. The sample's subset: CD45RA+ positively selected. The chain has TRBV13 and TRBJ1-6, with D tentatively TRBD1 (5 bases). This TCR was recovered from a man younger than 35 in good health. CDR3 region: CASSLGTEHNSPLHF. CDR3 DNA: TGTGCCAGCAGCCTGGGGACGGAACATAATTCACCCCTCCACTTT.